The clone carrying this T cell receptor (beta chain) was observed a few times. Its target is not known. This specimen comes from a study of T cells in Graves' hyperthyroidism and ophthalmopathy. Broader study findings: The model predicted ophthalmopathy a median roughly six months before onset. Blood also contained most expanded thyroid clonotypes above 0.001.

Germline-derived CDR1 and CDR2 are LGHNA and YSLEER. The V gene lost 0 bases and the J gene lost 4 bases, with 10 bases spanning the gap. The CDR3 totals 15 residues. Template material for amplifying TCR beta CDR3 regions consisted of RNA transcripts. The HTBI set primed first-round TCR CDR3 RT-PCR. TCRdb re-analysed the multiplex PCR reads in MiXCR, keeping a single row per CDR3 protein. Of 500,000 to 650,000 distinct CDR3 sequences listed, 20% are singletons. Subjects with ophthalmopathy showed a Clinical Activity Score no lower than 3, a NOSPECS grade no lower than 4, and a duration shorter than 3 months. It was roughly 10 ml of fresh peripheral blood that supplied the PBMCs.

The sequenced material came from blood. The J gene is TRBJ2-1, the V gene TRBV4-3, with TRBD1 as a possible D gene (6 bases). The clonotype comes from a middle-aged man with Graves' ophthalmopathy. The CDR3 here is CASSQDPTGYNEQFF. In nucleotides, the CDR3 is TGCGCCAGCAGCCAAGATCCCACAGGGTACAATGAGCAGTTCTTC.